This record covers a single TCR beta chain. Its antigen is undetermined. Relative to the germline gene, one junction end is altered; a read error may explain this. The entry originates in a study of tumor and adjacent non-tumor tissue in lung cancer. Study conclusions and caveats: Shorter survival was associated with higher TCR diversity in tumors. Tumor tissue had significantly higher TCR diversity than normal lung.

CDR1 and CDR2 (germline): MGHRA, YSYEKL. The CDR3 has 16 residues. Three rounds of nested PCR, following a modified ARM-PCR protocol, produced the TCRbeta library. TCRdb recomputed calls from the multiplex PCR reads with MiXCR, one row per CDR3 protein. The table has approximately 90,000 distinct CDR3 sequences, more than 60% seen once; the top ten hold around 15%. No cell sorting was done before RNA was extracted from the tissue. The chain combines TRBV4-1 with TRBJ2-1; D may be TRBD2 (6 bases). Sequencing used lung tumor tissue. This receptor was obtained from a man in his 70s with non-small cell lung cancer. CDR3 bases: TGTGCCAGCAGCCAAGTAGCGGAGAGATCATACAATGAGCAGTTCTTC. The encoded protein is CASSQVAERSYNEQFF.